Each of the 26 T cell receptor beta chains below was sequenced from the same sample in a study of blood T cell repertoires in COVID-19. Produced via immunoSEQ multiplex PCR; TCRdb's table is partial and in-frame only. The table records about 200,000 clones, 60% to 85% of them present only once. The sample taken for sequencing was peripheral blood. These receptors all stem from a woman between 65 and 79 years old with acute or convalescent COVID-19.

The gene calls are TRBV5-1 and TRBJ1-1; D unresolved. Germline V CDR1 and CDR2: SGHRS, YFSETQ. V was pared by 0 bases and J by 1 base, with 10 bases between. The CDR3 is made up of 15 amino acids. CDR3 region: CASSLVVAGNTEAFF. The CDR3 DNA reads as TGCGCCAGCAGCTTGGTGGTGGCGGGGAACACTGAAGCTTTCTTT. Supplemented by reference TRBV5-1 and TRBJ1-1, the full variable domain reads KAGVTQTPRYLIKTRGQQVTLSCSPISGHRSVSWYQQTPGQGLQFLFEYFSETQRNKGNFPGRFSGRQFSNSRSEMNVSTLELGDSALYLCASSLVVAGNTEAFFGQGTRLTVV.

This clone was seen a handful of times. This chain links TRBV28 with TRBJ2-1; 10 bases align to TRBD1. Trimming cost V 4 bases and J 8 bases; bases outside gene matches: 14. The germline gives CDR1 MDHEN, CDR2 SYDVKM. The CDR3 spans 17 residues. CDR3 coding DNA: TGTGCCAGCAGTTCGGACAGGGGGTCATTTTATTCATATGAGCAGTTCTTC. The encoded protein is CASSSDRGSFYSYEQFF.

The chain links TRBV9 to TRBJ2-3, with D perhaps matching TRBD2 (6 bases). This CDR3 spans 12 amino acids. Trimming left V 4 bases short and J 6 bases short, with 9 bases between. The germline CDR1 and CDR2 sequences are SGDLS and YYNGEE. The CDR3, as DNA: TGTGCCAGCAGCCCCCGGGAGGATACGCAGTATTTT. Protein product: CASSPREDTQYF.

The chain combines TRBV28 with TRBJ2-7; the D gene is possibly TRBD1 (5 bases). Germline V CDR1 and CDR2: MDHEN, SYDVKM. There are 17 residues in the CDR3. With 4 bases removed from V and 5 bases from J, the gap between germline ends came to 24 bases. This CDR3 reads CASSSLPPTDPRNEQYF. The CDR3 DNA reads TGTGCCAGCAGTTCCCTTCCCCCGACAGACCCAAGGAACGAGCAGTACTTC.

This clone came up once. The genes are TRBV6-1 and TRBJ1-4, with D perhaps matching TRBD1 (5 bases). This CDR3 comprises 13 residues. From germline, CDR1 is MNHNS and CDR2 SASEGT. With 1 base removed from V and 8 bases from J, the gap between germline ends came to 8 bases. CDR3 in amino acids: CASSEEGREKLFF. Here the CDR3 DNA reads TGTGCCAGCAGTGAAGAGGGGCGAGAAAAACTGTTTTTT.

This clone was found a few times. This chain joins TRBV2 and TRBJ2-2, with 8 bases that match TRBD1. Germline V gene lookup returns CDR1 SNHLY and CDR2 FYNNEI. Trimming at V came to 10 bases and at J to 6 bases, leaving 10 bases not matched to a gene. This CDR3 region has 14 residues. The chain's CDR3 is CATKSDRGPGELFF. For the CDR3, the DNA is TGTGCCACAAAATCCGACAGGGGACCCGGGGAGCTGTTTTTT.

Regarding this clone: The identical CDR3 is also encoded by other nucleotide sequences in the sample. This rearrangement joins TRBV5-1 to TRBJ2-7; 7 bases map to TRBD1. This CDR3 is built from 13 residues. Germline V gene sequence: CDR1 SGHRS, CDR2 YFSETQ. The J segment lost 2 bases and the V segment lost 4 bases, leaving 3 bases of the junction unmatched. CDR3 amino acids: CASSPTGPYEQYF. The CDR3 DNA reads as TGCGCCAGCAGCCCGACAGGGCCCTACGAGCAGTACTTC.

CDR3 protein: CASSYSAGFPSYEQYF. CDR3 coding DNA: TGTGCCAGCAGTTACTCGGCGGGATTCCCCTCCTACGAGCAGTACTTC. The chain combines TRBV6-5 with TRBJ2-7; D may be TRBD2 (6 bases). CDR1 and CDR2 (germline): MNHEY, SVGAGI. V was cut by 0 bases and J by 0 bases, with 12 bases left in between. The CDR3 has 16 amino acids.

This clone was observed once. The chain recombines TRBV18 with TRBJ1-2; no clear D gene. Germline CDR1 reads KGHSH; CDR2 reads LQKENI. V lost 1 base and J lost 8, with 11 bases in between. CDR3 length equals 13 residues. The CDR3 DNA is TGTGCCAGCTCACCACAGGAGCGTGACGGCTACACCTTC. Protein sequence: CASSPQERDGYTF.

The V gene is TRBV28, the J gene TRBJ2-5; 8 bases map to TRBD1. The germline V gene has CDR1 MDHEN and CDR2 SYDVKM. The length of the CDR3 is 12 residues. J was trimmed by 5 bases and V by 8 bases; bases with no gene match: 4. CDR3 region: CASWTGRETQYF. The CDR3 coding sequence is TGTGCCAGCTGGACAGGGAGGGAGACCCAGTACTTC.

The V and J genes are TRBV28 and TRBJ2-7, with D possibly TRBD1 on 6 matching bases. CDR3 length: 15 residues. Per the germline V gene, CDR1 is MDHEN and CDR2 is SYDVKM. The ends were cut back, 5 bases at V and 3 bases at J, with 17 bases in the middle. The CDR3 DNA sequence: TGTGCCAGCAGTCCCCGGAGGACAGTAGGCTACGAGCAGTACTTC. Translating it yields CASSPRRTVGYEQYF.

Here the CDR3 reads CASSYYRGQNTGELFF. The CDR3 DNA sequence: TGTGCCAGCAGTTACTATAGGGGACAGAACACCGGGGAGCTGTTTTTT. This chain joins TRBV6-5 and TRBJ2-2; D is perhaps TRBD1 (6 bases). V was trimmed by 1 base and J by 1 base, leaving 10 bases between them. Germline V lookup: CDR1 MNHEY, CDR2 SVGAGI. The CDR3 spans 16 residues.

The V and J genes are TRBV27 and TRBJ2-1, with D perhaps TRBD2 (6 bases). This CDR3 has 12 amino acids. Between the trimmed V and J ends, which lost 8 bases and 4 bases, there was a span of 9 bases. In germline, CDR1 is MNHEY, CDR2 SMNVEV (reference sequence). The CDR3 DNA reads TGTGCCAGCGGGAGGACTTACAATGAGCAGTTCTTC. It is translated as CASGRTYNEQFF.

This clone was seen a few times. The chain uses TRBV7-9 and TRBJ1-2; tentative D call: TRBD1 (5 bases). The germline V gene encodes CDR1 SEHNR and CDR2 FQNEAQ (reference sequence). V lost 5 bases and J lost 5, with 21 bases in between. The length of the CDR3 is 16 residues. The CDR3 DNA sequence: TGTGCCAGCAGCGACTCCGGGGCCGGGCGGGGATATGGCTACACCTTC. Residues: CASSDSGAGRGYGYTF.

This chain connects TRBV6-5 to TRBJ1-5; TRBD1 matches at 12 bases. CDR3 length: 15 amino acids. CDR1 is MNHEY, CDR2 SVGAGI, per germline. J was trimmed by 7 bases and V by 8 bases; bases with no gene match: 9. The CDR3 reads CASYTGQGAQQPQHF. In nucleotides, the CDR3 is TGTGCCAGCTATACGGGACAGGGGGCGCAACAGCCCCAGCATTTT.

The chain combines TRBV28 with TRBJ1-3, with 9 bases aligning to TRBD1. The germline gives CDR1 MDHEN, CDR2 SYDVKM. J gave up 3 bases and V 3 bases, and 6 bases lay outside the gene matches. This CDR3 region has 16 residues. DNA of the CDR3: TGTGCCAGCAGTTTTAGGGGACAGGGTAGTGGAAACACCATATATTTT. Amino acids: CASSFRGQGSGNTIYF.

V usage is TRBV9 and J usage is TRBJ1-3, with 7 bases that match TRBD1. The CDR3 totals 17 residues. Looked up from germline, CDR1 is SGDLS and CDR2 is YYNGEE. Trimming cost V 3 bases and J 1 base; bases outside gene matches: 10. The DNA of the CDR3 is TGTGCCAGCAGCGAAGACAGGGCCGCTAATTCTGGAAACACCATATATTTT. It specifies CASSEDRAANSGNTIYF. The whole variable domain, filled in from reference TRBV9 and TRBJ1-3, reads DSGVTQTPKHLITATGQRVTLRCSPRSGDLSVYWYQQSLDQGLQFLIQYYNGEERAKGNILERFSAQQFPDLHSELNLSSLELGDSALYFCASSEDRAANSGNTIYFGEGSWLTVV.

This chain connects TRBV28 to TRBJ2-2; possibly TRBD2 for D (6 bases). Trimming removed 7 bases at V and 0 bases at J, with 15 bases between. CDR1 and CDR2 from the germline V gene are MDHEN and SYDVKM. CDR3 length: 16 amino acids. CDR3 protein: CASNSAGSPNTGELFF. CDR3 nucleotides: TGTGCCAGCAACAGCGCGGGAAGCCCGAACACCGGGGAGCTGTTTTTT. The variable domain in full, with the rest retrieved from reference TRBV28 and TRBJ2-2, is DVKVTQSSRYLVKRTGEKVFLECVQDMDHENMFWYRQDPGLGLRLIYFSYDVKMKEKGDIPEGYSVSREKKERFSLILESASTNQTSMYLCASNSAGSPNTGELFFGEGSRLTVL.

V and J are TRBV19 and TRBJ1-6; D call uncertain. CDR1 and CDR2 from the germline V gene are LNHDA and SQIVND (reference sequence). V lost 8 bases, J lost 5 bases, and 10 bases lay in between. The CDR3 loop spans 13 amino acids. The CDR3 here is CASSEGNNSPLHF. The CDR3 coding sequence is TGTGCCAGTTCGGAGGGCAATAATTCACCCCTCCACTTT.

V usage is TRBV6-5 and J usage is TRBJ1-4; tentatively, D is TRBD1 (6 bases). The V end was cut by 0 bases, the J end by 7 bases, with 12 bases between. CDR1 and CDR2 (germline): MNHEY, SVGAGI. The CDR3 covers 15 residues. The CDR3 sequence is CASSYSAGAPEKLFF. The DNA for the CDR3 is TGTGCCAGCAGTTACTCGGCGGGGGCGCCTGAAAAACTGTTTTTT.

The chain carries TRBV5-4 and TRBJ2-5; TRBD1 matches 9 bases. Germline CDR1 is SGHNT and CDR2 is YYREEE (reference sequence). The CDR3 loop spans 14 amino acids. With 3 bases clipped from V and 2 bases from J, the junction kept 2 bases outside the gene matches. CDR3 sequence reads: CASSSQGAQETQYF. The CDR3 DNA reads TGTGCCAGCAGCTCACAGGGGGCTCAAGAGACCCAGTACTTC.

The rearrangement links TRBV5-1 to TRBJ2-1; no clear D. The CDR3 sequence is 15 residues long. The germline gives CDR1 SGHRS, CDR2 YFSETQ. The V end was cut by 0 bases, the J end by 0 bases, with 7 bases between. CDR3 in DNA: TGCGCCAGCAGCTTGGAAGCAAACTCCTACAATGAGCAGTTCTTC. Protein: CASSLEANSYNEQFF.

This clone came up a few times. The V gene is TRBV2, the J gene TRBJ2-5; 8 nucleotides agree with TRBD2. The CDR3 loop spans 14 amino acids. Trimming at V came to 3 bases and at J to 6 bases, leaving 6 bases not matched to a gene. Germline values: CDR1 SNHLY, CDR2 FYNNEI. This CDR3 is CASSETRGAKTQYF. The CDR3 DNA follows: TGTGCCAGCAGTGAGACGCGGGGGGCCAAGACCCAGTACTTC.

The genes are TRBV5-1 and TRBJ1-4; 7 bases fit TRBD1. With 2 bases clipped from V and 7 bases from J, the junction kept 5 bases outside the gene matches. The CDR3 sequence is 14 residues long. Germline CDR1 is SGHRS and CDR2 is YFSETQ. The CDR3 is CASSFTGDGEKLFF. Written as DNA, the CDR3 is TGCGCCAGCAGCTTTACAGGGGACGGTGAAAAACTGTTTTTT.

This CDR3 reads CASSGLGQGARRYF. For the CDR3, the DNA is TGTGCCAGCAGCGGACTTGGGCAGGGGGCGCGTCGGTATTTT. This rearrangement joins TRBV9 to TRBJ2-3; 8 bases match TRBD1. This CDR3 is 14 amino acids long. Germline CDR1 reads SGDLS; CDR2 reads YYNGEE. V was pared by 3 bases and J by 14 bases, with 14 bases of the junction left unmatched.

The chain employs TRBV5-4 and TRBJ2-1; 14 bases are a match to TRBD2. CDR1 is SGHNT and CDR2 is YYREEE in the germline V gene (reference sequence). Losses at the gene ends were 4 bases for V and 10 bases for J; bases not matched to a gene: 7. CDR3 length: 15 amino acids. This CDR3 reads CASSPRLAGGGEQFF. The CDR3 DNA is TGTGCCAGCAGCCCAAGACTAGCGGGAGGGGGGGAGCAGTTCTTC.